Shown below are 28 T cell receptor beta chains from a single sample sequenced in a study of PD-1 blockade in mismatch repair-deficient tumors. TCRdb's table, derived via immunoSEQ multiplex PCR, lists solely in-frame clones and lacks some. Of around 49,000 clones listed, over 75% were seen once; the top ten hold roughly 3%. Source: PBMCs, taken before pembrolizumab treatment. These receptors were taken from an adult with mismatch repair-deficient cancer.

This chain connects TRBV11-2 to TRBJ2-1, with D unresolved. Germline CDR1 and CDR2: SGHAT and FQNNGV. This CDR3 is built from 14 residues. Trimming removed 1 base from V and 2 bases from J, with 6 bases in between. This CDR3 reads CASSLALPYNEQFF. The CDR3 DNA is TGTGCCAGCAGCTTAGCTCTACCCTACAATGAGCAGTTCTTC.

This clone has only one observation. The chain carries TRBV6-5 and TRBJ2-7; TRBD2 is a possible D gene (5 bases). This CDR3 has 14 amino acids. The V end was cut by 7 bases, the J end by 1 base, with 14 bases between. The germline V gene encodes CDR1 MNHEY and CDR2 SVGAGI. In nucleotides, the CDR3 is TGTGCCAGCACCCGGACTCCCACATCCTACGAGCAGTACTTC. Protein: CASTRTPTSYEQYF.

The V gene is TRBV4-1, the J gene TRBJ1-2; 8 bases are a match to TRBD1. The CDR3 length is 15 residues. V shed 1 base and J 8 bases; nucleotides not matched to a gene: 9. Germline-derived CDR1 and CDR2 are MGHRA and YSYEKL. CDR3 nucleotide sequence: TGCGCCAGCAGCCAAGCGAGCCAGGGGGCTTTCGGCTACACCTTC. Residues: CASSQASQGAFGYTF.

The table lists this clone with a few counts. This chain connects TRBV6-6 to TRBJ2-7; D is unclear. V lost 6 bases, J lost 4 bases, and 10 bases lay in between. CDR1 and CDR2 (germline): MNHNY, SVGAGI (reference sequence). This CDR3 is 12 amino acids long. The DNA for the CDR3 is TGTGCCAGCAGCACCCCCCTATACGAGCAGTACTTC. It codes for CASSTPLYEQYF.

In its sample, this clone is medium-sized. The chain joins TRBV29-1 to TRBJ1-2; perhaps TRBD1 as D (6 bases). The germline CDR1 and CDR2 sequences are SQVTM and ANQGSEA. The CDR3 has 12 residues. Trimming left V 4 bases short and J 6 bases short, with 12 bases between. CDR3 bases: TGCAGCGTTGGAGGGACATCAGATGGCTACACCTTC. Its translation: CSVGGTSDGYTF.

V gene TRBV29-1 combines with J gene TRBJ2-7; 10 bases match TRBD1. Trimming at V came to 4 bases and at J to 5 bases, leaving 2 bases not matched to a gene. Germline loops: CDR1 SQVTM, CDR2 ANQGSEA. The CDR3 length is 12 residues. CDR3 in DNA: TGCAGCGTTGGACAGGGGGCAAACGAGCAGTACTTC. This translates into CSVGQGANEQYF.

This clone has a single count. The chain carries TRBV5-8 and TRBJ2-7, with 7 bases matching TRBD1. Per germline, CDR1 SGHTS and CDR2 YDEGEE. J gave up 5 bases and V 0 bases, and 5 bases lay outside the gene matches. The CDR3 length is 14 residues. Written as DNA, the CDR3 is TGTGCCAGCAGCTTGGGAGGGGGCACACACGAGCAGTACTTC. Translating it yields CASSLGGGTHEQYF. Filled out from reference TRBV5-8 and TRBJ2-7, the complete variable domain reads EAGVTQSPTHLIKTRGQQATLRCSPISGHTSVYWYQQALGLGLQFLLWYDEGEERNRGNFPPRFSGRQFPNYSSELNVNALELEDSALYLCASSLGGGTHEQYFGPGTRLTVT.

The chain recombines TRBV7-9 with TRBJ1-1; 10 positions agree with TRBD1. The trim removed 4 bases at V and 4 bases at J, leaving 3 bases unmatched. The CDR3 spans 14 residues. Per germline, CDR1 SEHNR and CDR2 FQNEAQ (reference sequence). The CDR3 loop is CASSSDRGGTEAFF. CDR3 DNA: TGTGCCAGCAGCTCGGACAGGGGGGGCACTGAAGCTTTCTTT.

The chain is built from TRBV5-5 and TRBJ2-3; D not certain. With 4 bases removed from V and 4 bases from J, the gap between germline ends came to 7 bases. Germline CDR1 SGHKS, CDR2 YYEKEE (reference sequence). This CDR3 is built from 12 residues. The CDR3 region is CASSAVPDTQYF. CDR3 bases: TGTGCCAGCAGCGCAGTTCCAGATACGCAGTATTTT. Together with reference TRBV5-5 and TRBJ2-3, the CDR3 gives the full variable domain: DAGVTQSPTHLIKTRGQQVTLRCSPISGHKSVSWYQQVLGQGPQFIFQYYEKEERGRGNFPDRFSARQFPNYSSELNVNALLLGDSALYLCASSAVPDTQYFGPGTRLTVL.

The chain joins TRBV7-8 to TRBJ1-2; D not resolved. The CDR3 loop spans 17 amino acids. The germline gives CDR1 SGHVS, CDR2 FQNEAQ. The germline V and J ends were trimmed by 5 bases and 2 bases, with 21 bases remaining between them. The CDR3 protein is CASSPMNNRQINYGYTF. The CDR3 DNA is TGTGCCAGCAGCCCGATGAATAACAGACAAATAAACTATGGCTACACCTTC.

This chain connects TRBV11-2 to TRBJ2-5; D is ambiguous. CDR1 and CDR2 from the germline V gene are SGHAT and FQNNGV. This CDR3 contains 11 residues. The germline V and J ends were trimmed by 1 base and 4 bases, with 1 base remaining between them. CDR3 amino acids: CASSLGETQYF. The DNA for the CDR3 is TGTGCCAGCAGCTTAGGAGAGACCCAGTACTTC.

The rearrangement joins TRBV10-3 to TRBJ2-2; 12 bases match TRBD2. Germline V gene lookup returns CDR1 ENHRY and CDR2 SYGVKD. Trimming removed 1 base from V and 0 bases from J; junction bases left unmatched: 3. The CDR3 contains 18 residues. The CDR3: CAISEWGLAGSNTGELFF. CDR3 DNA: TGTGCCATCAGTGAGTGGGGACTAGCGGGCTCGAACACCGGGGAGCTGTTTTTT.

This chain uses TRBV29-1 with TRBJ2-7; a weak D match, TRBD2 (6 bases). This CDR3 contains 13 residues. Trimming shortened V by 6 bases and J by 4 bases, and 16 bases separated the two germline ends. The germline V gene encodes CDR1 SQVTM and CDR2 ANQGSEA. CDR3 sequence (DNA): TGCAGCGTAGTTCGGGGGAATGAGTACGAGCAGTACTTC. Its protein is CSVVRGNEYEQYF.

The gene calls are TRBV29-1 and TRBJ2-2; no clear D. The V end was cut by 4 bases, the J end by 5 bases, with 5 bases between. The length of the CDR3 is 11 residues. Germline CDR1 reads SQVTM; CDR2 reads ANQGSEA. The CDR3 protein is CSVVVTGELFF. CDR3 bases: TGCAGCGTTGTGGTTACCGGGGAGCTGTTTTTT.

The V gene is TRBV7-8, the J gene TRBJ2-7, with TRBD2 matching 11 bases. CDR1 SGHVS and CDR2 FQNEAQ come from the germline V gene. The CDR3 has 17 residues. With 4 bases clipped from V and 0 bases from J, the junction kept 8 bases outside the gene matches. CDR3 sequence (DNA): TGTGCCAGCAGCTCTCCGGCAACTAGCGGGAGCTCCTACGAGCAGTACTTC. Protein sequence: CASSSPATSGSSYEQYF.

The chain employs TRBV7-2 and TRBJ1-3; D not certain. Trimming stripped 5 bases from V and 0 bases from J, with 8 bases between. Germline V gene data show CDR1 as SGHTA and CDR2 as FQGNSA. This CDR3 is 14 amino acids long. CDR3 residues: CASSSRLSGNTIYF. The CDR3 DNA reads TGTGCCAGCAGCAGCCGACTCTCTGGAAACACCATATATTTT.

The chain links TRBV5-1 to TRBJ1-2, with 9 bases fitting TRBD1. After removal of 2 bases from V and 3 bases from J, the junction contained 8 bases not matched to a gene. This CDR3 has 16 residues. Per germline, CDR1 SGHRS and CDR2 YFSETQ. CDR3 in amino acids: CASSLTLQGADYGYTF. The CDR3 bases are TGCGCCAGCAGCTTAACCCTACAGGGGGCGGACTATGGCTACACCTTC. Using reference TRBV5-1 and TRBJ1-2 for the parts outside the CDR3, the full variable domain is KAGVTQTPRYLIKTRGQQVTLSCSPISGHRSVSWYQQTPGQGLQFLFEYFSETQRNKGNFPGRFSGRQFSNSRSEMNVSTLELGDSALYLCASSLTLQGADYGYTFGSGTRLTVV.

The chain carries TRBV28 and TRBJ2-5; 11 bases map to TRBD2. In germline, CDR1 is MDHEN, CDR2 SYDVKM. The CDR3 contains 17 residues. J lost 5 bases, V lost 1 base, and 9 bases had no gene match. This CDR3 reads CASSLYYRLAGGETQYF. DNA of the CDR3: TGTGCCAGCAGTTTATACTATCGTCTAGCGGGAGGTGAGACCCAGTACTTC.

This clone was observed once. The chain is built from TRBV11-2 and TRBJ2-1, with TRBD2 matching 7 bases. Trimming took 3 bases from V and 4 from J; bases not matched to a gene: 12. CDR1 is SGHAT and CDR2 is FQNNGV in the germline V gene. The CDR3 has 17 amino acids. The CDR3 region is CASSLVGGSSRYNEQFF. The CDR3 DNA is TGTGCCAGCAGCTTGGTTGGCGGGAGCTCAAGATACAATGAGCAGTTCTTC.

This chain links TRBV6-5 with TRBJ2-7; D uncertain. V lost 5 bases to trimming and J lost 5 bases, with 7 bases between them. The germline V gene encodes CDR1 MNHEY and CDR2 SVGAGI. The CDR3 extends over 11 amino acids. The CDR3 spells CASSEADEQYF. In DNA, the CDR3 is TGTGCCAGCAGTGAAGCCGACGAGCAGTACTTC.

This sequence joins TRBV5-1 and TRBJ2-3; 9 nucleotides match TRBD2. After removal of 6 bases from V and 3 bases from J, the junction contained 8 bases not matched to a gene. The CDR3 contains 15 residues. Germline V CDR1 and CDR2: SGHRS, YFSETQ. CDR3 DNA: TGCGCCAGCAAAATCTTCCTAGCGGGAACAGATACGCAGTATTTT. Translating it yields CASKIFLAGTDTQYF.

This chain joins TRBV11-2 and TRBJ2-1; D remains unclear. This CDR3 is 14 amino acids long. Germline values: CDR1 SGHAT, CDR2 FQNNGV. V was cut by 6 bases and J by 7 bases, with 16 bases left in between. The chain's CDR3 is CASRPTFGRNEQFF. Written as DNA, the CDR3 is TGTGCCAGCAGGCCGACGTTTGGTAGAAATGAGCAGTTCTTC.

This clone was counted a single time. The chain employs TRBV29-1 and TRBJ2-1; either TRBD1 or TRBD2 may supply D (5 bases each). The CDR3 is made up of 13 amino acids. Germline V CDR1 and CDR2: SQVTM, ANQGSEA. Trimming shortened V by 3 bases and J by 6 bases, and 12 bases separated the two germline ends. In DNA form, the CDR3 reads TGCAGCGTTGAGGTCGGTGGGGGCAATGAGCAGTTCTTC. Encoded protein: CSVEVGGGNEQFF.

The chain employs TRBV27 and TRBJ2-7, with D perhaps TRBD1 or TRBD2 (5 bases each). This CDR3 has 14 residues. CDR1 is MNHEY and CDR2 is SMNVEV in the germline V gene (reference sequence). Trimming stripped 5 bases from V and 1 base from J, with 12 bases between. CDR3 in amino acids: CASSRRDASYEQYF. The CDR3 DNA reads TGTGCCAGCAGTAGACGGGACGCTTCCTACGAGCAGTACTTC.

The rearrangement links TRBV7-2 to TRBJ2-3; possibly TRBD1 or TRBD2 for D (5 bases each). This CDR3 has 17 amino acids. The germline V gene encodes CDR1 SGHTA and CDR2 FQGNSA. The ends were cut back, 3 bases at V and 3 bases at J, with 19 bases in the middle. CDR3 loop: CASSFYSRTGLTDTQYF. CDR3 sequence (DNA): TGTGCCAGCAGCTTTTATTCGAGGACGGGGCTAACAGATACGCAGTATTTT.

The CDR3 coding sequence is TGTGCCAGTAGTATCCCCGGCTCGAACACTGAAGCTTTCTTT. This encodes CASSIPGSNTEAFF. The genes are TRBV19 and TRBJ1-1; D is uncertain. Germline CDR1 is LNHDA and CDR2 is SQIVND (reference sequence). Trimming removed 3 bases from V and 1 base from J, with 9 bases in between. There are 14 residues in the CDR3.

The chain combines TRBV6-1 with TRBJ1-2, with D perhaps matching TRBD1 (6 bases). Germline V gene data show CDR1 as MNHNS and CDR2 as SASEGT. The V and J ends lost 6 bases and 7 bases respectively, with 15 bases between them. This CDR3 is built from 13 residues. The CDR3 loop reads CASSKQGWGGYTF. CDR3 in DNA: TGTGCCAGCAGCAAACAGGGATGGGGTGGCTACACCTTC.

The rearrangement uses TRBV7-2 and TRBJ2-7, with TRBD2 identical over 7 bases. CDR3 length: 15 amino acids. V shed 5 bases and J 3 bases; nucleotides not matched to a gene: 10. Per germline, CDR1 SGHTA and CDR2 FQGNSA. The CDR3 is CASSRPHSGIYEQYF. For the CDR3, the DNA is TGTGCCAGCAGCCGACCACACAGCGGGATCTACGAGCAGTACTTC.